Here is one T cell receptor (beta chain) with its context. This specimen comes from a study of blood T cell repertoires in COVID-19. The CDR3 runs 13 residues. Germline CDR1 and CDR2: MDHEN and SYDVKM. Trimming cost V 3 bases and J 6 bases, with 8 bases left between them. Per the authors' pipeline: Nucleated cell number was recorded as an estimate derived from reference gene primer amplification. The protocol was immunoSEQ multiplex PCR, while the TCRdb copy is restricted to in-frame clones and leaves out a portion. V and J calls and clone size are copied from that table; D and trimming were computed from the DNA. This sample yields around 160,000 clones, of which around nine tenths are seen a single time; 10% to 13% belongs to the top ten.

Sequenced material: peripheral blood. The V gene is TRBV28, the J gene TRBJ2-2; D is undetermined. The sequence was collected from a woman between 70 and 85 years old with COVID-19, enrolled during active disease. CDR3 in amino acids: CASSLAVAGELFF. In DNA form, the CDR3 reads TGTGCCAGCAGTTTGGCAGTGGCCGGGGAGCTGTTTTTT.